This T cell receptor (beta chain) was identified during a study of technical replicates of blood from a few donors. The CDR3 consists of 15 residues. CDR1 and CDR2 (germline): SGHAT, FQNNGV. V dropped 4 bases and J dropped 2; count of bases not matched to a gene: 7. This table comes from immunoSEQ multiplex PCR, and its TCRdb copy is limited to in-frame clones, with some not included. The data contain approximately 53,000 clones, around 95% of them singletons. The sample was T cells isolated from PBMCs. This rearrangement joins TRBV11-2 to TRBJ1-2; 7 bases map to TRBD1. This receptor was taken from a human donor in good health. The CDR3 protein is CASSSVTGPNYGYTF. The DNA for the CDR3 is TGTGCCAGCAGCTCAGTGACAGGGCCAAACTATGGCTACACCTTC.